This TCR beta chain originates from a study of multiple sclerosis patients with progressive multifocal leukoencephalopathy. General study findings and limits: At PML onset, no shared TRBV or TRBJ gene usage was seen.

To note about this clone: No antigen is known for it.

This CDR3 is built from 17 residues. Trimming pared 0 bases from V and 0 bases from J, leaving 11 bases between. From germline, CDR1 is MGHRA and CDR2 YSYEKL. Sample time point: time of PML onset. Every listed patient previously received interferon beta; all PML patients were women. At PML onset, T3 blood samples were taken. Sequencing was performed with immunoSEQ multiplex PCR; in TCRdb, only in-frame clones are kept and a portion is missing. The data show approximately 29,000 clones, 85% seen once. The source was PBMCs, collected from a patient treated with natalizumab. The chain is built from TRBV4-1 and TRBJ2-2; D unclear. The clonotype was recovered from a woman in her 30s with progressive multifocal leukoencephalopathy. The CDR3 DNA follows: TGCGCCAGCAGCCAAGAGAGTGCTGCTGCGAACACCGGGGAGCTGTTTTTT. Protein sequence: CASSQESAAANTGELFF.